What follows describes a single T cell receptor beta chain. Antigen unknown. TCRdb keeps only in-frame clones here, not all; method: immunoSEQ multiplex PCR. The repertoire includes some 130,000 clones, about 93% of them detected once, and approximately 6.5% sits in the top ten. The data are from a study of T cell responses to AZD1222 COVID-19 vaccine. V was shortened by 4 bases and J by 1 base, with 7 bases between the two germline ends. The CDR3 has 13 residues. CDR1 and CDR2 from the germline V gene are SGHDN and FVKESK. Whole-study results and caveats: Targets within unmutated variant regions were reportedly found for nearly half of spike-specific TCRs.

Sequencing was performed on peripheral blood, taken 28 days after the second AZD1222 dose. The chain carries TRBV14 and TRBJ1-1; D gene ambiguous. This clonotype was sampled from an adult who received the AZD1222 COVID-19 vaccine. Here the CDR3 DNA reads TGTGCCAGCAGCCCCGGCCCGAACACTGAAGCTTTCTTT. Its translation is CASSPGPNTEAFF.